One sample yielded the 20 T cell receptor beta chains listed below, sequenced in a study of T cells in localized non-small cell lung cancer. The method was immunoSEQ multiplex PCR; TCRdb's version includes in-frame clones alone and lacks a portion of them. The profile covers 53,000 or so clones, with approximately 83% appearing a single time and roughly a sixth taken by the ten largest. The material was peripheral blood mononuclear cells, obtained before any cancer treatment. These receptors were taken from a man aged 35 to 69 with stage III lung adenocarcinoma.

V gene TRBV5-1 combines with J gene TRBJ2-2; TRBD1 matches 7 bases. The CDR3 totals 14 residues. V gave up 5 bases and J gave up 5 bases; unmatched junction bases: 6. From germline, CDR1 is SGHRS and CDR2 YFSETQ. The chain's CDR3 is CASRSGTATGELFF. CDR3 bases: TGCGCCAGCAGATCTGGGACAGCAACCGGGGAGCTGTTTTTT.

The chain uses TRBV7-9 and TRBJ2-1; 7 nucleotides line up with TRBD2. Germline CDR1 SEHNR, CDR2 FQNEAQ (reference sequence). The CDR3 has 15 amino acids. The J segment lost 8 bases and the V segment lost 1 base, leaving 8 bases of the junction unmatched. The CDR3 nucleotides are TGTGCCAGCAGCTTAGGTCAGGGAGGGGTGGATGAGCAGTTCTTC. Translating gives CASSLGQGGVDEQFF.

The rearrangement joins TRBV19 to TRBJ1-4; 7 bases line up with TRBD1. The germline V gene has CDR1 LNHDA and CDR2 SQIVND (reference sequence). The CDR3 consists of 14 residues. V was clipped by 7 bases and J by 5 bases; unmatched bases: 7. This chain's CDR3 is CASKAGTVNEKLFF. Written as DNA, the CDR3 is TGTGCCAGTAAGGCTGGGACAGTCAATGAAAAACTGTTTTTT.

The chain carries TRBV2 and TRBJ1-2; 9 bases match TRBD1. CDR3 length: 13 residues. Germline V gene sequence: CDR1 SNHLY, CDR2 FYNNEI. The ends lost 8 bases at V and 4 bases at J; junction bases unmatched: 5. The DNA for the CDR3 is TGTGCCAGCGAAGTGACAGGGGGCTATGGCTACACCTTC. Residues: CASEVTGGYGYTF.

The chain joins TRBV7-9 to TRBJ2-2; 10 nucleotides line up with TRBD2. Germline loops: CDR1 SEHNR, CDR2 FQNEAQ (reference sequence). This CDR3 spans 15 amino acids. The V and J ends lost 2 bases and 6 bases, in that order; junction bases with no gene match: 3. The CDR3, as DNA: TGTGCCAGCAGCTTAATGCTAGCGGGAGCCGGGGAGCTGTTTTTT. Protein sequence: CASSLMLAGAGELFF.

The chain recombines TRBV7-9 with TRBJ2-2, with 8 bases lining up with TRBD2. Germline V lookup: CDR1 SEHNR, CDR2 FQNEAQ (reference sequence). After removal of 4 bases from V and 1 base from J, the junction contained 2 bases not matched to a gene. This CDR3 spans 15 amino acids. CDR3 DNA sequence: TGTGCCAGCAGCTCCAGCGGGGGGAACACCGGGGAGCTGTTTTTT. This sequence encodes CASSSSGGNTGELFF.

CDR3 in amino acids: CASSLRWVRESYEQYF. In DNA form, the CDR3 reads TGTGCCAGCAGCTTACGGTGGGTCAGGGAATCCTACGAGCAGTACTTC. V and J are TRBV7-2 and TRBJ2-7; tentatively, D is TRBD1 (5 bases). In germline, CDR1 is SGHTA, CDR2 FQGNSA. V shed 2 bases and J shed 1 base, with 15 bases lying between them. The CDR3 length is 16 residues. The full variable domain, rest sourced from reference TRBV7-2 and TRBJ2-7, is GAGVSQSPSNKVTEKGKDVELRCDPISGHTALYWYRQSLGQGLEFLIYFQGNSAPDKSGLPSDRFSAERTGGSVSTLTIQRTQQEDSAVYLCASSLRWVRESYEQYFGPGTRLTVT.

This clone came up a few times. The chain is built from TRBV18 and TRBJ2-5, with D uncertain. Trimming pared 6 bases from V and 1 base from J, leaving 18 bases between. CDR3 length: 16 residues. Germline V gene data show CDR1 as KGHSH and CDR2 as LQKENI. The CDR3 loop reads CASSPSIPAVQETQYF. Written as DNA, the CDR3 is TGTGCCAGCTCTCCGAGTATCCCCGCGGTCCAAGAGACCCAGTACTTC.

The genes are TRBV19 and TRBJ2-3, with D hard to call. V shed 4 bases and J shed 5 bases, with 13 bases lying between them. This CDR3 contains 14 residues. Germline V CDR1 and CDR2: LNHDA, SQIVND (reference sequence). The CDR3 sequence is CASSTPPLGDTQYF. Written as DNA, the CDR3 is TGTGCCAGTAGTACCCCCCCATTGGGAGATACGCAGTATTTT.

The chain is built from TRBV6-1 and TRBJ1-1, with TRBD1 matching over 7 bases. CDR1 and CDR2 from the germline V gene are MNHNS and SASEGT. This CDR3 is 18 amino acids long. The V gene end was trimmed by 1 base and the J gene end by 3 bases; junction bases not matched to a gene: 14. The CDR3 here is CASSEGAGGLAGHTEAFF. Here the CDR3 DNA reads TGTGCCAGCAGTGAAGGGGCAGGGGGGTTGGCTGGACACACTGAAGCTTTCTTT.

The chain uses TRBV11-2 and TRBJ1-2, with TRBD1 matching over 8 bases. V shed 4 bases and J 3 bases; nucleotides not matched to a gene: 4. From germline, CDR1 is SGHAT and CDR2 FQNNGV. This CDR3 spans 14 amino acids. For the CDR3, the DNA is TGTGCCAGCAGCTCCCCAGGGGGCGACTATGGCTACACCTTC. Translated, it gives CASSSPGGDYGYTF.

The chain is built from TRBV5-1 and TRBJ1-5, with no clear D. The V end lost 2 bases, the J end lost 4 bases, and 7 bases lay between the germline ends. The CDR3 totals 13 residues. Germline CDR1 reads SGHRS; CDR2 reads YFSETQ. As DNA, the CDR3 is TGCGCCAGCAGCTTAGAACAGAATCAGCCCCAGCATTTT. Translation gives CASSLEQNQPQHF.

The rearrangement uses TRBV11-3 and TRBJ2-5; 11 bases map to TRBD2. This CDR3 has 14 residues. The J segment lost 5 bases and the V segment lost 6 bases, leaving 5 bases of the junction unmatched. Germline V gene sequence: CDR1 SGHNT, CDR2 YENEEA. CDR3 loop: CASRPLAGGETQYF. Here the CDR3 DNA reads TGTGCCAGCAGACCCTTAGCGGGGGGGGAGACCCAGTACTTC. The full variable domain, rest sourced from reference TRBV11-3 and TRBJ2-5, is EAGVVQSPRYKIIEKKQPVAFWCNPISGHNTLYWYLQNLGQGPELLIRYENEEAVDDSQLPKDRFSAERLKGVDSTLKIQPAELGDSAVYLCASRPLAGGETQYFGPGTRLLVL.

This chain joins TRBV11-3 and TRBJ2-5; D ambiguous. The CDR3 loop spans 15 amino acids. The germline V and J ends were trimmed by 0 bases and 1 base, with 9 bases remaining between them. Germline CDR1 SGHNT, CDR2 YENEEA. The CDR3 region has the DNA TGTGCCAGCAGCTTAGATGTAGGGCCCCAAGAGACCCAGTACTTC. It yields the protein CASSLDVGPQETQYF.

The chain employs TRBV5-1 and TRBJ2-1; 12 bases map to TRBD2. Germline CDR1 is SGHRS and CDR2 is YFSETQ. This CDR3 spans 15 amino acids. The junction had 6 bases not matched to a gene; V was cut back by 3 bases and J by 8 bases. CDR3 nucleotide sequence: TGCGCCAGCAGCTACCTAGCGGGAGGGCCCGATGAGCAGTTCTTC. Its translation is CASSYLAGGPDEQFF.

CDR3 protein: CASSLTHRGTQYF. DNA of the CDR3: TGCGCCAGCAGCCTGACCCACCGGGGGACCCAGTACTTC. V is TRBV4-3 and J is TRBJ2-5; D is perhaps TRBD2 (5 bases). Germline-derived CDR1 and CDR2 are LGHNA and YSLEER. V was cut by 4 bases and J by 7 bases, with 13 bases left in between. The CDR3 has 13 amino acids.

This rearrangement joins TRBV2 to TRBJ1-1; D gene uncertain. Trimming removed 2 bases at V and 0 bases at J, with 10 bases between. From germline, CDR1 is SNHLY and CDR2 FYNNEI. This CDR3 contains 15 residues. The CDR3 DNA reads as TGTGCCAGCAGTGAAATGTCAGACCTGAACACTGAAGCTTTCTTT. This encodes CASSEMSDLNTEAFF.

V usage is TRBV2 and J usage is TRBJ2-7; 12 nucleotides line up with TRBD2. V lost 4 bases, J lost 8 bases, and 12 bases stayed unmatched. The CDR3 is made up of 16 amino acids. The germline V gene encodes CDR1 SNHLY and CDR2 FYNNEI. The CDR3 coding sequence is TGTGCCAGCAGTGCCTCCATCCTAGCGGGGGGGCGGAAGCAGTACTTC. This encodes CASSASILAGGRKQYF.

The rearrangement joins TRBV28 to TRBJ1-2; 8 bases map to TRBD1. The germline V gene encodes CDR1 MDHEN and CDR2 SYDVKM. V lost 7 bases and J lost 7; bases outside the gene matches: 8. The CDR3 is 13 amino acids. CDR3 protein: CASKQQGVSGYTF. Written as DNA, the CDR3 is TGTGCCAGCAAGCAACAGGGGGTTTCTGGCTACACCTTC.

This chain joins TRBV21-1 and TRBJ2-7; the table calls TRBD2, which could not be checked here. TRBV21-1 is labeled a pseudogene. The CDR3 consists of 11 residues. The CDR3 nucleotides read TGTGCCAGCAGTTACTCCTACGAGCAGTACTTC. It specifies CASSYSYEQYF.